This entry concerns a single T cell receptor beta chain. The antigen is not known. These data belong to a study of a mutant IDH1 vaccine in newly diagnosed glioma. Background on the study: Prior therapy was radiotherapy, temozolomide, or both; most received both.

CDR3 length equals 14 residues. The V end lost 2 bases, the J end lost 3 bases, and 9 bases lay between the germline ends. The germline V gene encodes CDR1 SGHVS and CDR2 FQNEAQ. Time point: week 35, safety follow-up. The vaccine gave 300 ug of a 20-mer mutant IDH1 peptide subcutaneously per dose. Method: immunoSEQ multiplex PCR; TCRdb's copy keeps in-frame clones and lacks some. The sample records 25,000 to 30,000 clones, more than 75% being singletons. V gene TRBV7-8 combines with J gene TRBJ2-3; TRBD1 is a possible D gene (6 bases). The source was PBMCs, collected from a glioma patient whose treatment included an IDH1 peptide vaccine. The clonotype originates from a man aged 45-65 years with glioma. In DNA form, the CDR3 reads TGTGCCAGCAGCTTAACCAGGGGAACAGATACGCAGTATTTT. Residues: CASSLTRGTDTQYF.